The rows below give T cell receptor beta chains drawn from one sample of a study of shared clonotypes between healthy human individuals. Using immunoSEQ multiplex PCR, the repertoire was profiled, and TCRdb retains in-frame clones only, with some absent. The data contain about 490,000 clones, about 84% of them seen just once; the ten biggest clones take up 12%. The sample was PBMCs. The source of these receptors is a middle-aged woman in good health. Some clones in this sample may be carry-over from other donors' samples. CDR3s include the opening cysteine and the closing phenylalanine or tryptophan. Fields, in order: clone size, V gene, D gene, J gene, CDR3 DNA, CDR3 protein. A D gene is named only where the DNA matches it firmly. Some rows mark clone size as missing; the rest say once, few, many or name a class of expanded clone.

.	TRBV27	.	TRBJ1-1	TGTGCCAGCAGTTTGGGTGTGGGCAGGGAGGGCACTGAAGCTTTCTTT	CASSLGVGREGTEAFF
.	TRBV5-1	.	TRBJ2-5	TGCGCCAGCAGCGACCAGCCGGGGATTGAGACCCAGTACTTC	CASSDQPGIETQYF
.	TRBV5-6	TRBD2	TRBJ2-3	TGTGCCAGCAGCTCCCGTAGTAGCGGGGGGGTACTTAGCACAGATACGCAGTATTTT	CASSSRSSGGVLSTDTQYF
many	TRBV27	.	TRBJ2-3	TGTGCCAGCAGTTTGGGGTTCTCGGACACAGATACGCAGTATTTT	CASSLGFSDTDTQYF
.	TRBV7-9	.	TRBJ1-4	TGTGCCAGCAGCATCGGAAGAGCAAGTAATGAAAAACTGTTTTTT	CASSIGRASNEKLFF
.	TRBV5-1	TRBD1	TRBJ1-2	TGCGCCAGCAGCTTGGTAAATGACAGGGCAAACTATGGCTACACCTTC	CASSLVNDRANYGYTF
.	TRBV5-8	.	TRBJ1-5	TGTGCCAGCTGGGGGTTTTATCAGCCCCAGCATTTT	CASWGFYQPQHF
many	TRBV5-1	.	TRBJ2-6	TGCGCCAGCAGCACCTCTGGGGCCAACGTCCTGACTTTC	CASSTSGANVLTF
.	TRBV5-1	TRBD1	TRBJ2-7	TGCGCCAGCAGCCCCGGGACAGGGGGAAGATACGAGCAGTACTTC	CASSPGTGGRYEQYF
.	TRBV6-4	TRBD2	TRBJ2-1	TGTGCCAGCAGTGACTCGAGCGGGGGGGACTACAATGAGCAGTTCTTC	CASSDSSGGDYNEQFF
.	TRBV28	.	TRBJ2-3	TGTGCCAGCATTGGGCTAAGCACAGATACGCAGTATTTT	CASIGLSTDTQYF
.	TRBV10-3	TRBD1	TRBJ2-7	TGTGCCATTCGGACAGGGGGTTCCTACGAGCAGTACTTC	CAIRTGGSYEQYF
few	TRBV9	.	TRBJ2-3	TGTGCCAGCAGCGGGCGGTCAGATACGCAGTATTTT	CASSGRSDTQYF
.	TRBV29-1	.	TRBJ2-5	TGCAGCGTCGGCCATGAGCCGCTGGAGACCCAGTACTTC	CSVGHEPLETQYF
.	TRBV5-1	.	TRBJ2-3	TGCGCCAGCAGCTTGAGTTCCCGGGATGATACGCAGTATTTT	CASSLSSRDDTQYF
.	TRBV27	.	TRBJ2-3	TGTGCCAGCCAATTGAGGGCTAGCCCCGCCCTAACGCAGTATTTT	CASQLRASPALTQYF
once	TRBV7-2	TRBD2	TRBJ2-1	TGTGCCAGCAGCCGGGGACTAGCGGGAGGGCCCCGCTACAATGAGCAGTTCTTC	CASSRGLAGGPRYNEQFF
.	TRBV10-3	.	TRBJ1-2	TGTGCCATCAGTGATGGGAACAACTATGGCTACACCTTC	CAISDGNNYGYTF
once	TRBV10-3	.	TRBJ1-5	TGTGCCATTCGCCGGGACAGCAATCAGCCCCAGCATTTT	CAIRRDSNQPQHF
.	TRBV27	.	TRBJ2-7	TGTGCCAGCAGTCCTCTATGGAGCGGAGGGGGAAGCTCCTACGAGCAGTACTTC	CASSPLWSGGGSSYEQYF
.	TRBV5-1	.	TRBJ2-5	TGCGCCAGCAGCGGGATGGGGCCCCAAGAGACCCAGTACTTC	CASSGMGPQETQYF
few	TRBV4-1	.	TRBJ2-7	TGCGCCAGCAGCCAGCCGCTTAGGGGACGGAGGCGTGTCTACGAGCAGTACTTC	CASSQPLRGRRRVYEQYF
once	TRBV9	TRBD2	TRBJ2-2	TGTGCCAGCAGCGGCCACGGGACTAGCGGGACCGGGGAGCTGTTTTTT	CASSGHGTSGTGELFF
.	TRBV9	.	TRBJ1-1	TGTGCCAGCAGCCCCTCCCCCAGGGCGAACACTGAAGCTTTCTTT	CASSPSPRANTEAFF
.	TRBV27	.	TRBJ2-7	TGTGCCAGCAGTTTAGGGTCCAGAGCCTACGAGCAGTACTTC	CASSLGSRAYEQYF
few	TRBV5-1	TRBD1	TRBJ2-5	TGCGCCAGCAGCTGGAGAGGGGGCGCGGGAGAGACCCAGTACTTC	CASSWRGGAGETQYF
.	TRBV5-4	.	TRBJ2-2	TGTGCCAGCCAGGAGTTGTACACCGGGGAGCTGTTTTTT	CASQELYTGELFF
.	TRBV30	TRBD2	TRBJ2-1	TGTGCCTGGAGTGTTGGCACTAGCGGGAGCAATGAGCAGTTCTTC	CAWSVGTSGSNEQFF
few	TRBV4-2	.	TRBJ2-3	TGTGCCAGCAGCCAAGATAGGTATACGCAGTATTTT	CASSQDRYTQYF
.	TRBV2	.	TRBJ1-1	TGTGCCAGCAGTGAGGAACAAGACACTGAAGCTTTCTTT	CASSEEQDTEAFF
.	TRBV28	.	TRBJ2-5	TGTGCCAGCAGTTTAAGAGGCGCAGGGCGAGAGACCCAGTACTTC	CASSLRGAGRETQYF
.	TRBV7-2	.	TRBJ2-3	TGTGCCAGCAGCTTAGAGTTCGCAGATACGCAGTATTTT	CASSLEFADTQYF
few	TRBV28	.	TRBJ2-3	TGTGCCAGCACTACAGGACGAGATACGCAGTATTTT	CASTTGRDTQYF
.	TRBV7-9	TRBD2	TRBJ2-7	TGTGCCAGCAGCTTACCCGGAGCGGGAGGTTCCTACGAGCAGTACTTC	CASSLPGAGGSYEQYF
.	TRBV19	.	TRBJ2-1	TGTGCCAGTAGTCCCCAAGCGGACAATGAGCAGTTCTTC	CASSPQADNEQFF
.	TRBV30	TRBD2	TRBJ2-5	TGTGCCTGGAGCAGCGGGACTAACCAAGAGACCCAGTACTTC	CAWSSGTNQETQYF
.	TRBV18	.	TRBJ2-7	TGTGCCAGCTCACCACTAGGGTTGGACGAGCAGTACTTC	CASSPLGLDEQYF
.	TRBV19	TRBD2	TRBJ2-3	TGTGCCAGTAAACGCGGGAGGGCCCAAGATACGCAGTATTTT	CASKRGRAQDTQYF
.	TRBV4-1	.	TRBJ2-3	TGCGCCAGCAGCCAAGTCCTCAGACAAGATACGCAGTATTTT	CASSQVLRQDTQYF
.	TRBV30	TRBD2	TRBJ2-1	TGTGCCTGGAGTGCCCTAGCGGCTACCTACAATGAGCAGTTCTTC	CAWSALAATYNEQFF
.	TRBV7-3	.	TRBJ2-7	TGTGCCAGCAGCTTAAGGGCCCGCAGCGAGCAGTACTTC	CASSLRARSEQYF
.	TRBV28	.	TRBJ2-3	TGTGCCACCAGAGTGGCACGAGGGCTCACAGATACGCAGTATTTT	CATRVARGLTDTQYF
many	TRBV7-9	.	TRBJ2-1	TGTGCCAGCAGCTTATTCGGGAAGGAGCAGTTCTTC	CASSLFGKEQFF
.	TRBV4-2	TRBD2	TRBJ2-5	TGTGCCAGCAGCCAGGGGACTAGCGGGAGGGGGGCACAAGAGACCCAGTACTTC	CASSQGTSGRGAQETQYF
.	TRBV12-5	TRBD2	TRBJ2-5	TGTGCTAGTGGCCCCCCTGGGACTACCCAAGAGACCCAGTACTTC	CASGPPGTTQETQYF
.	TRBV11-2	TRBD1	TRBJ1-1	TGTGCCAGCAGCTCCCTTGGACAGGGGGGAACTGAAGCTTTCTTT	CASSSLGQGGTEAFF
.	TRBV5-1	TRBD1	TRBJ2-5	TGCGCCAGCAGCAGCGACAGGGGGCGAGGAGAGACCCAGTACTTC	CASSSDRGRGETQYF
.	TRBV9	.	TRBJ2-7	TGTGCCAGCAGCGTAGCTGCACTCTCCTACGAGCAGTACTTC	CASSVAALSYEQYF
.	TRBV5-6	TRBD2	TRBJ2-1	TGTGCCAGCAGCCCGGGACTAGGCTATGAGCAGTTCTTC	CASSPGLGYEQFF
.	TRBV10-3	.	TRBJ1-4	TGTGCCATCAGTGAGATCGGGGGAGGGGGTGAAAAACTGTTTTTT	CAISEIGGGGEKLFF